The T cell receptor beta chain under discussion was sequenced for a study of cytomegalovirus exposure and HLA in healthy donors. In the case of this clone: Antigen unknown.

13 Jbeta primers and 60 Vbeta primers were used for the PCR. The protocol was immunoSEQ multiplex PCR, while the TCRdb copy is restricted to in-frame clones and leaves out a portion. The sample lists about 140,000 clones; 80% were seen once. Study-wide points: The study assumed roughly uniform donor sequencing depth for presence/absence analyses. Later on, a genetic analysis was performed. It linked a missense variant in DCLRE1C with V- and J-gene trimming of TCR beta. Productive rates of about 90% or about 30% were seen for most TCR beta V segments in an earlier analysis. An analysis that came later showed most CMV-associated TCR beta chains appearing HLA-restricted.

Germline CDR1 reads SGHVS; CDR2 reads FNYEAQ. Trimming took 1 base from V and 5 from J, leaving 11 bases between them. This CDR3 has 14 amino acids. Sequencing was performed on PBMCs. The J gene is TRBJ1-2, the V gene TRBV7-6, with D unresolved. The clonotype was recovered from a man in his forties or fifties in good health and CMV-seronegative. Here the CDR3 reads CASSLGAGDYGYTF. Here the CDR3 DNA reads TGTGCCAGCAGCTTAGGGGCAGGCGATTATGGCTACACCTTC.